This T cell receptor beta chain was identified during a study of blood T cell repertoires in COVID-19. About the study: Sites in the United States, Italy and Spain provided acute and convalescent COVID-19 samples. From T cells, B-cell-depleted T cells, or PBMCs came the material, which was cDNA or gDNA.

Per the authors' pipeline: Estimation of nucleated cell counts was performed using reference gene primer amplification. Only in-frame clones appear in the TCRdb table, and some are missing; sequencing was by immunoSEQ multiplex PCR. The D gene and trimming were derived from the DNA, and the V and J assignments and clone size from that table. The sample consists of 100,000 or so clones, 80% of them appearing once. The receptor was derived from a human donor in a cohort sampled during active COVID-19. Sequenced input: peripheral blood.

The CDR3 nucleotides are TGCGCCATCCCACGGGCCCAGCGGGAGCCCCCACTCTCCTACAATGAGCAGTTCTTC. Its protein is CAIPRAQREPPLSYNEQFF. The chain employs TRBV4-1 and TRBJ2-1; 8 bases are a match to TRBD2. V shed 10 bases and J 0 bases; nucleotides not matched to a gene: 20. The CDR3 totals 19 residues. Germline CDR1 reads MGHRA; CDR2 reads YSYEKL.